The rows below give T cell receptor beta chains drawn from one sample of a study of vaccination and CD4 T cells after COVID-19. MiXCR was run by TCRdb on the PCR reads, yielding one entry per CDR3 protein. The table lists 15,000 to 25,000 distinct CDR3 sequences, 55% of them singletons. The antigens these receptors bind are not known. Specimen: CD4+ T cells from blood, cultured in vitro. These receptor sequences come from a human donor who had recovered from COVID-19. CDR3s include the opening cysteine and the closing phenylalanine or tryptophan. Fields, in order: clone size, D gene, J gene, V gene, CDR3 protein, CDR3 DNA. D genes are given only for firm matches. The size of a clone is reported for some rows only, either as once, few or many, or as a class for expanded clones.

>few|.|TRBJ1-2|TRBV10-1
CASSPGTARYGYTF
TGCGCCAGCAGCCCCGGGACGGCCCGCTATGGCTACACCTTC
>.|TRBD2|TRBJ2-7|TRBV7-9
CASSFILTGGPSPYEQYF
TGTGCCAGCAGCTTCATTCTTACGGGAGGGCCTTCCCCCTACGAGCAGTACTTC
>few|.|TRBJ2-6|TRBV6-5
CASSYTGPGANVLTF
TGTGCCAGCAGTTACACGGGTCCTGGGGCCAACGTCCTGACTTTC
>.|.|TRBJ1-2|TRBV2
CASSEALAGGGYTF
TGTGCCAGCAGTGAAGCGCTGGCGGGCGGAGGCTACACCTTC
>.|TRBD2|TRBJ2-3|TRBV15
CATRGLGGTQYF
TGTGCCACCAGAGGACTAGGCGGTACGCAGTATTTT
>.|TRBD2|TRBJ2-3|TRBV5-1
CASSLVLAGGPDTQYF
TGCGCCAGCAGCTTGGTTCTAGCGGGGGGTCCAGATACGCAGTATTTT
>.|.|TRBJ2-7|TRBV29-1
CSVEESRGYEQYF
TGCAGCGTTGAAGAATCCAGGGGCTACGAGCAGTACTTC
>few|TRBD2|TRBJ2-5|TRBV24-1
CATSDRSGGDQETQYF
TGTGCCACCAGTGATCGTAGCGGGGGGGATCAAGAGACCCAGTACTTC
>.|TRBD1|TRBJ1-3|TRBV6-1
CASRTGVNSGNTIYF
TGTGCCAGCAGGACAGGGGTGAACTCTGGAAACACCATATATTTT
>.|.|TRBJ2-3|TRBV6-1
CASSEVLRGRYTDTQYF
TGTGCCAGCAGTGAAGTTTTGCGGGGGCGATACACAGATACGCAGTATTTT
>.|.|TRBJ2-7|TRBV7-8
CASSLAHLGDGEQYF
TGTGCCAGCAGCTTAGCCCATTTGGGGGACGGCGAGCAGTACTTC
>.|TRBD2|TRBJ2-1|TRBV6-1
CASRAGTSGRGEQFF
TGTGCCAGCAGAGCCGGGACTAGCGGGAGAGGTGAGCAGTTCTTC
>.|TRBD1|TRBJ2-7|TRBV7-9
CASSPGTDYEQYF
TGTGCCAGCAGCCCCGGGACAGACTACGAGCAGTACTTC
>.|TRBD1|TRBJ2-7|TRBV7-2
CASSSTGVGYEQYF
TGTGCCAGCAGCTCGACAGGGGTAGGCTACGAGCAGTACTTC
>.|TRBD1|TRBJ1-4|TRBV20-1
CSASPGEGAREKLFF
TGCAGTGCTAGCCCTGGTGAGGGGGCAAGGGAAAAACTGTTTTTT
>few|.|TRBJ2-4|TRBV6-1
CASSPGVVAKNIQYF
TGTGCCAGCAGCCCGGGGGTTGTAGCCAAAAACATTCAGTACTTC
>.|.|TRBJ2-5|TRBV5-5
CASSLRGSETQYF
TGTGCCAGCAGCTTGAGGGGGTCAGAGACCCAGTACTTC
>once|.|TRBJ2-3|TRBV27
CASSRLVSGTDTQYF
TGTGCCAGCAGTCGACTAGTTTCTGGCACAGATACGCAGTATTTT
>.|.|TRBJ2-7|TRBV6-1
CASSGLYEQYF
TGTGCCAGCAGTGGGCTATACGAGCAGTACTTC
>.|TRBD2|TRBJ2-1|TRBV11-2
CASSLGVLAGTGNEQFF
TGTGCCAGCAGCTTAGGCGTACTAGCGGGAACGGGCAATGAGCAGTTCTTC
>.|.|TRBJ1-5|TRBV28
CASRSPSNQPQHF
TGTGCCAGCAGATCCCCTAGCAATCAGCCCCAGCATTTT
>.|.|TRBJ1-5|TRBV18
CASSPYSTDNQPQHF
TGTGCCAGCTCACCATACTCGACCGACAATCAGCCCCAGCATTTT
>.|.|TRBJ2-5|TRBV24-1
CATSDPGGIETQYF
TGTGCCACCAGTGACCCTGGGGGGATAGAGACCCAGTACTTC
>.|.|TRBJ1-6|TRBV20-1
CSASTEYNSPLHF
TGCAGTGCTTCGACAGAGTATAATTCACCCCTCCACTTT
>.|TRBD1|TRBJ2-1|TRBV7-3
CASSTQQGTEQFF
TGTGCCAGCAGCACACAACAGGGGACTGAGCAGTTCTTC
>.|.|TRBJ2-3|TRBV6-1
CASRTLTDTQYF
TGTGCCAGCAGGACCTTGACGGATACGCAGTATTTT
>.|TRBD2|TRBJ2-7|TRBV20-1
CSASMPQRGSYEQYF
TGCAGTGCTAGTATGCCCCAGCGGGGATCCTACGAGCAGTACTTC
>.|.|TRBJ2-7|TRBV4-3
CASSQDSWGTPRSYEQYF
TGCGCCAGCAGCCAAGATAGTTGGGGAACACCAAGATCCTACGAGCAGTACTTC